This TCR beta chain comes out of a study of vaccination and CD4 T cells after COVID-19. The Oncomine TCR Beta short-read assay was what sequenced the DNA obtained from cultured CD4+ T cells. TCRdb independently ran MiXCR on the PCR reads; one entry per CDR3 protein. This sample has 15,000 to 20,000 distinct CDR3 sequences; around 48% occur once, and the top ten carry roughly 4%. Deletions cut 1 base from V and 8 bases from J, with 5 bases between. The CDR3 runs 11 residues. Germline assignment: CDR1 DFQATT and CDR2 SNEGSKA (reference sequence). About this clonotype: Its antigen is not known.

Treatment specified: roughly 11-day PBMC culture with coronavirus spike peptide pools or control peptides (ViraFEST assay). The sample taken for sequencing was CD4+ T cells from blood, cultured in vitro. The TCR sequence derives from a human donor who had recovered from COVID-19. This rearrangement joins TRBV20-1 to TRBJ1-4; weak D call: TRBD1 (5 bases). The CDR3 DNA is TGCAGTGCTAGAGGGGACGAAAAACTGTTTTTT. Translation gives CSARGDEKLFF.